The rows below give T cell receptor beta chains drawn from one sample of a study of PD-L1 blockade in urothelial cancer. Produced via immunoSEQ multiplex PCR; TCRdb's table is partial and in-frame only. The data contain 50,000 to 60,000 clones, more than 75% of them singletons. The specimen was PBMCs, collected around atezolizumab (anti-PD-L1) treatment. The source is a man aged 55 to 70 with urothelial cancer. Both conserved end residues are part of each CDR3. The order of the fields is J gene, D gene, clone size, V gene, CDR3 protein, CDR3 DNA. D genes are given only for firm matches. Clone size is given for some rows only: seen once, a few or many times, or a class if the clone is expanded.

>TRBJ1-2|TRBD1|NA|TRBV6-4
CASSDDRTGRKNGYTF
TGTGCCAGCAGTGACGACCGGACAGGGAGGAAGAATGGCTACACCTTC
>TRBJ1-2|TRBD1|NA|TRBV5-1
CASSLDLQGARGYTF
TGCGCCAGCAGCTTGGACCTTCAGGGGGCTAGGGGCTACACCTTC
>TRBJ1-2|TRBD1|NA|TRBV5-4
CASSETGLYGYTF
TGTGCCAGCAGCGAGACAGGGCTTTATGGCTACACCTTC
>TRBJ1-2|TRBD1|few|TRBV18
CASSPPGGYYGYTF
TGTGCCAGCTCACCACCAGGGGGCTACTATGGCTACACCTTC
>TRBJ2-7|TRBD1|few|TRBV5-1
CASSPGTGVASYEQYF
TGCGCCAGCAGCCCCGGGACAGGGGTGGCCAGCTACGAGCAGTACTTC
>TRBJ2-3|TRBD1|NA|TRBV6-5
CASSNGGQGGDTQYF
TGTGCCAGCAGTAATGGAGGACAGGGGGGTGATACGCAGTATTTT
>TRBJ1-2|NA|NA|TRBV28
CASARQAYGYTF
TGTGCCAGCGCCCGACAGGCCTATGGCTACACCTTC
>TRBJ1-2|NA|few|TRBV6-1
CASAEVEADYGYTF
TGTGCCAGCGCCGAGGTCGAAGCGGACTATGGCTACACCTTC
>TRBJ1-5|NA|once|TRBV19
CASSFAGTGQPQHF
TGTGCCAGTAGTTTCGCGGGTACGGGTCAGCCCCAGCATTTT
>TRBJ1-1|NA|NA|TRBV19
CASSRLGSSGTEAFF
TGTGCCAGTAGTAGACTCGGTAGCTCGGGGACTGAAGCTTTCTTT
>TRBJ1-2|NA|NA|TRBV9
CASSDGEYYGYTF
TGTGCCAGCAGCGATGGGGAGTACTATGGCTACACCTTC
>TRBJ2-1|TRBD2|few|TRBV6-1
CASSEGGAGLALEQFF
TGTGCCAGCAGTGAAGGTGGCGCGGGACTAGCCTTAGAGCAGTTCTTC
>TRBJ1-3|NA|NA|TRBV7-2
CASSFISGNTIYF
TGTGCCAGCAGCTTCATCTCTGGAAACACCATATATTTT
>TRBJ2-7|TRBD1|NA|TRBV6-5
CASSYSRDRDYEQYF
TGTGCCAGCAGTTACTCGAGGGACAGGGACTACGAGCAGTACTTC
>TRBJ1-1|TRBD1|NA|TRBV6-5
CASRTGGVNTEAFF
TGTGCCAGCAGAACAGGGGGCGTAAACACTGAAGCTTTCTTT
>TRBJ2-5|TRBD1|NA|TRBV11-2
CASSPLDRGQETQYF
TGTGCCAGCAGCCCGTTGGACAGGGGCCAAGAGACCCAGTACTTC
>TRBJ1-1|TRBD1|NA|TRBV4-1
CASSQVVTGGKTEAFF
TGCGCCAGCAGCCAAGTCGTTACAGGGGGAAAGACTGAAGCTTTCTTT
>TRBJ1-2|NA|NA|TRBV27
CASSSSRGGIRANYGYTF
TGTGCCAGCAGTTCATCCCGAGGGGGTATCCGAGCTAACTATGGCTACACCTTC
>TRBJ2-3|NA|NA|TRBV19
CASSIGLADTQYF
TGTGCCAGTAGTATAGGGCTAGCAGATACGCAGTATTTT
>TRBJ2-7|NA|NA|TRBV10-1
CASSERGRDGEQYF
TGCGCCAGCAGTGAACGAGGCCGTGACGGCGAGCAGTACTTC
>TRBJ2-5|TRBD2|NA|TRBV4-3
CASSQDVISGRRGGQETQYF
TGCGCCAGCAGCCAAGACGTAATAAGCGGGAGACGTGGGGGCCAAGAGACCCAGTACTTC
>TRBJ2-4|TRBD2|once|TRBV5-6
CASSSGSGRVAKNIQYF
TGTGCCAGCAGCTCGGGTAGCGGGAGGGTAGCCAAAAACATTCAGTACTTC
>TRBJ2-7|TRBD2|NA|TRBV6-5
CASSYSVAGASEQYF
TGTGCCAGCAGTTACTCGGTAGCGGGAGCAAGCGAGCAGTACTTC
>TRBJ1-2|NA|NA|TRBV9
CASSVTGTGYTF
TGTGCCAGCAGCGTCACAGGGACCGGCTACACCTTC
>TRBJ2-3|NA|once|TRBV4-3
CASSPNNAADTQYF
TGCGCCAGCAGCCCTAATAATGCGGCAGATACGCAGTATTTT
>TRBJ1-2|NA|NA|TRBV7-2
CASSLSQGINYGYTF
TGTGCCAGCAGCTTATCCCAGGGGATCAACTATGGCTACACCTTC
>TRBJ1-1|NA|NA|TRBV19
CASSITVRVSEAFF
TGTGCCAGTAGTATTACCGTCCGGGTATCTGAAGCTTTCTTT
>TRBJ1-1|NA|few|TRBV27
CATRRETEAFF
TGTGCCACCCGGAGGGAAACTGAAGCTTTCTTT
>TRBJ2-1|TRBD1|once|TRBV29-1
CSVYGTGVYNEQFF
TGCAGCGTTTACGGGACAGGGGTTTACAATGAGCAGTTCTTC
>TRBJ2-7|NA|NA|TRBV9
CASSVGREYHEQYF
TGTGCCAGCAGCGTAGGGAGGGAGTACCACGAGCAGTACTTC